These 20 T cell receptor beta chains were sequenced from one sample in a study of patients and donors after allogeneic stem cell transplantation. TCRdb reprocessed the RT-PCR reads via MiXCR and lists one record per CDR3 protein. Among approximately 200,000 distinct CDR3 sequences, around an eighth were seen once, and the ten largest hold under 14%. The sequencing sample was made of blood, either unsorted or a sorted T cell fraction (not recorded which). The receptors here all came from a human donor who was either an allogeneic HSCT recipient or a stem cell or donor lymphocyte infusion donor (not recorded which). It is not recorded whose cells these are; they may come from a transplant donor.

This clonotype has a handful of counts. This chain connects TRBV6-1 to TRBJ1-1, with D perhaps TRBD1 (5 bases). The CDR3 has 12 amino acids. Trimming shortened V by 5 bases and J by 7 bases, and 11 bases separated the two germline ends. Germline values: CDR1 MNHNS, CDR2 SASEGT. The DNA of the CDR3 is TGTGCCAGCAGTCCGAGGAGGGGTGAAGCTTTCTTT. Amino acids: CASSPRRGEAFF.

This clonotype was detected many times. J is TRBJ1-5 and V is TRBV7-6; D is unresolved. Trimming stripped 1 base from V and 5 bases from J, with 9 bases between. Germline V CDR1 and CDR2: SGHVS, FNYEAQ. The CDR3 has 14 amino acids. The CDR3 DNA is TGTGCCAGCAGCTTAGTGGGCAGTGATCAGCCCCAGCATTTT. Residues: CASSLVGSDQPQHF.

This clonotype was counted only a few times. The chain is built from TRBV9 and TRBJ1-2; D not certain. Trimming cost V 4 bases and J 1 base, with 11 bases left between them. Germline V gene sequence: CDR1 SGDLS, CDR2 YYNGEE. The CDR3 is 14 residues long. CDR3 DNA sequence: TGTGCCAGCAGCTTATCGTTACTTAACTATGGCTACACCTTC. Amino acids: CASSLSLLNYGYTF.

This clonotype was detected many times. The CDR3 DNA follows: TGTGCCAGCAGCTTAGGTCTGATGGATACGCAGTATTTT. Its protein product is CASSLGLMDTQYF. The rearrangement links TRBV7-2 to TRBJ2-3, with unresolved D. V lost 1 base, J lost 6 bases, and 8 bases lay in between. CDR3 size: 13 residues. Per germline, CDR1 SGHTA and CDR2 FQGNSA. Full variable domain (missing parts from reference TRBV7-2 and TRBJ2-3): GAGVSQSPSNKVTEKGKDVELRCDPISGHTALYWYRQSLGQGLEFLIYFQGNSAPDKSGLPSDRFSAERTGGSVSTLTIQRTQQEDSAVYLCASSLGLMDTQYFGPGTRLTVL.

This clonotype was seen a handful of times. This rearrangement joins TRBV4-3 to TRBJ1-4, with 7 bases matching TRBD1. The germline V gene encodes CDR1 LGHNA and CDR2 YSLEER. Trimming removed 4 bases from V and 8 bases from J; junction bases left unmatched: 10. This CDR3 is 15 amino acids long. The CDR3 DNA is TGCGCCAGCAGCCCCCAGACAGGGAAGGTCGAAAAACTGTTTTTT. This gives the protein CASSPQTGKVEKLFF.

CDR3 nucleotides: TGTGCCAGCAGTTGGCGGGGCAGGGGCTACACCTTC. Amino acid sequence: CASSWRGRGYTF. The chain joins TRBV6-5 to TRBJ1-2, with a tentative D call TRBD1 (5 bases). This CDR3 contains 12 residues. V gave up 4 bases and J gave up 8 bases, with 11 bases separating them. Germline assignment: CDR1 MNHEY and CDR2 SVGAGI.

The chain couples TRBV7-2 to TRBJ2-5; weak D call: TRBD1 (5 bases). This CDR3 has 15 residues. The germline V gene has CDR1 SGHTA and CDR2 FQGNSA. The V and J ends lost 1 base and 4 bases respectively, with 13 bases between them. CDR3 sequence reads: CASSLVNRLTETQYF. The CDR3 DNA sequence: TGTGCCAGCAGCTTAGTCAACAGGTTGACAGAGACCCAGTACTTC.

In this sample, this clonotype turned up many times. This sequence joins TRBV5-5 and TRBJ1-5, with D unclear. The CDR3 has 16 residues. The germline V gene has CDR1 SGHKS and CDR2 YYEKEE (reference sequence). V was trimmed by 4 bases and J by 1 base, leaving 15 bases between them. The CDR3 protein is CASSPQPGVSNQPQHF. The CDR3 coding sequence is TGTGCCAGCAGCCCTCAGCCCGGGGTGAGCAATCAGCCCCAGCATTTT.

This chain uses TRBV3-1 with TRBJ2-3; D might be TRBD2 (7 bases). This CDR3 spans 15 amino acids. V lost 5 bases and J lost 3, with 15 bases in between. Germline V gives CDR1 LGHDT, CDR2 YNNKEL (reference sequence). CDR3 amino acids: CASSEGGGLTDTQYF. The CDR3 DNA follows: TGTGCCAGCAGCGAAGGGGGGGGCCTTACAGATACGCAGTATTTT.

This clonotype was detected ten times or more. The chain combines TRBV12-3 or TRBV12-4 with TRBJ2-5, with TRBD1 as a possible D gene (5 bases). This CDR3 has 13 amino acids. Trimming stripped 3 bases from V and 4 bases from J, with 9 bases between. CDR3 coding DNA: TGTGCCAGCAGTTTCAGGGAAGGAGAGACCCAGTACTTC. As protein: CASSFREGETQYF.

The CDR3 nucleotides read TGTGCCACAAGCGGACAGAGCACAGATACGCAGTATTTT. Protein sequence: CATSGQSTDTQYF. V gene TRBV24-1 combines with J gene TRBJ2-3, with D tentatively TRBD1 (6 bases). The ends were cut back, 10 bases at V and 0 bases at J, with 10 bases in the middle. The CDR3 runs to 13 residues. Germline-derived CDR1 and CDR2 are KGHDR and SFDVKD.

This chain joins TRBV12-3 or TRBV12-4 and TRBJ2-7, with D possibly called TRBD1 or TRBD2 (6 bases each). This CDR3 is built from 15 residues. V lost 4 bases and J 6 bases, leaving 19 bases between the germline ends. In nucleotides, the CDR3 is TGTGCCAGCAGTTCCCGGGGGCGCGTCACCGGCGAGCAGTACTTC. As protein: CASSSRGRVTGEQYF.

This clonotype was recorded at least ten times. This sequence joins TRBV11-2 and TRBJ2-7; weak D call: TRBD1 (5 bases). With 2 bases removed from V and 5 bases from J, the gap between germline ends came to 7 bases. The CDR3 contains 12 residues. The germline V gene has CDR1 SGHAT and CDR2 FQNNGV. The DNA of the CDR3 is TGTGCCAGCAGCTTACTGGGGCACGAGCAGTACTTC. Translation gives CASSLLGHEQYF. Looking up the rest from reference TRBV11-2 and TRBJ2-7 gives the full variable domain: EAGVAQSPRYKIIEKRQSVAFWCNPISGHATLYWYQQILGQGPKLLIQFQNNGVVDDSQLPKDRFSAERLKGVDSTLKIQPAKLEDSAVYLCASSLLGHEQYFGPGTRLTVT.

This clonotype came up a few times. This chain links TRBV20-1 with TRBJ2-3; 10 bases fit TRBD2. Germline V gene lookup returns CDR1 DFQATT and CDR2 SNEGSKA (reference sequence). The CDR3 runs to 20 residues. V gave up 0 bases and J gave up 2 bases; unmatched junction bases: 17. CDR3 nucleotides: TGCAGTGCTAGAGACGTCAGGGCTAGCGGGGGAATCCGAGTCACAGATACGCAGTATTTT. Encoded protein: CSARDVRASGGIRVTDTQYF.

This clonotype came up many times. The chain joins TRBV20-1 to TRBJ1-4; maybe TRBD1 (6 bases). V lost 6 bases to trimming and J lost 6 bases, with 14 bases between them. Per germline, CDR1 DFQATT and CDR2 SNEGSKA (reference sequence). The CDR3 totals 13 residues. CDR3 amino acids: CSAPQGWDEKLFF. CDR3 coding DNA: TGCAGTGCCCCACAGGGTTGGGATGAAAAACTGTTTTTT.

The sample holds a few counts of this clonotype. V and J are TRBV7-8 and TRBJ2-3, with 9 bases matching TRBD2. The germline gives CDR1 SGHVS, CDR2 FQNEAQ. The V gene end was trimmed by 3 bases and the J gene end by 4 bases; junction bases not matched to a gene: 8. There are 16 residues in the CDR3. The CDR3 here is CASSLRPGLAADTQYF. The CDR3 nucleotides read TGTGCCAGCAGCTTGAGGCCGGGACTAGCCGCAGATACGCAGTATTTT.

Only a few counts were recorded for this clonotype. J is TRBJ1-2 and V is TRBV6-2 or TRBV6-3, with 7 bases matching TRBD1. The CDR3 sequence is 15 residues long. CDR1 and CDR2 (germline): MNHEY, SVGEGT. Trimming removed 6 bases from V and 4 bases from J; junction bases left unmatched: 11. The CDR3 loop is CASRLGGTAIYGYTF. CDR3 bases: TGTGCCAGCAGACTGGGGGGGACAGCGATCTATGGCTACACCTTC.

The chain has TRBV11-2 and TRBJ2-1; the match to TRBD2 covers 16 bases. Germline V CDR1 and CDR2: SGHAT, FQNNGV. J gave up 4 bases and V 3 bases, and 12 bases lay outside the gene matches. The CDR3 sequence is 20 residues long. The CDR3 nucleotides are TGTGCCAGCAGCTTCCCGCGGGGACTAGCGGGGGGGCAGAGGTACAATGAGCAGTTCTTC. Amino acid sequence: CASSFPRGLAGGQRYNEQFF.

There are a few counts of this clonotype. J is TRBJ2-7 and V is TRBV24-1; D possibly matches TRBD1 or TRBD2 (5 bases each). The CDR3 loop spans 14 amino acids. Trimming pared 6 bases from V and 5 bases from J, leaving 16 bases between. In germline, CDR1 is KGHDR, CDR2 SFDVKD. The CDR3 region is CATSTPGRPHEQYF. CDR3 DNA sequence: TGTGCCACCAGTACCCCGGGACGGCCCCACGAGCAGTACTTC.

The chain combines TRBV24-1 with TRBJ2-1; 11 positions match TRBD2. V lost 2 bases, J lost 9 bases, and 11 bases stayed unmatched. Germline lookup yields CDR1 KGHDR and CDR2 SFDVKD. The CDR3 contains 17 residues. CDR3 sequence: CATSDSGPLAGAGEQFF. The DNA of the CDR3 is TGTGCCACCAGTGATTCGGGCCCACTAGCGGGAGCGGGTGAGCAGTTCTTC.